The entry below describes one T cell receptor beta chain. There are 14 residues in the CDR3. V lost 5 bases to trimming and J lost 5 bases; unmatched junction nucleotides: 8. Germline V lookup: CDR1 SEHNR, CDR2 FQNEAQ (reference sequence). The repertoire was sequenced with immunoSEQ multiplex PCR; TCRdb's copy has only in-frame clones and lacks some. The sample lists fewer than 300,000 clones, about 90% seen once, with 2% to 3% in the top ten. The data stem from a study of blood T cell repertoires in COVID-19. The TCR sequence derives from a person between 18 and 30 years old with COVID-19, enrolled during active disease. Sequences were obtained from peripheral blood. J is TRBJ1-2 and V is TRBV7-9; 7 bases match TRBD1. CDR3 bases: TGTGCCAGCAGCCCGAGACAGGGAGCGTATGGCTACACCTTC. This sequence encodes CASSPRQGAYGYTF.